The clone carrying this TCR beta chain was recorded once. Its cognate antigen is unknown. The entry originates in a study of cytomegalovirus exposure and HLA in healthy donors. Broader study findings: In vitro work confirmed that a few CMV-associated chains recognize CMV antigens. TCR clusters originating in the first cohort tended to co-occur in the 110 or so validation repertoires, according to a later analysis. Reported results showed that the classifier diagnosed cytomegalovirus status with high specificity and sensitivity. Associated with cytomegalovirus, according to the listing, were approximately 160 TCR beta chains.

This CDR3 spans 16 amino acids. Germline V CDR1 and CDR2: MNHEY, SMNVEV (reference sequence). J was trimmed by 5 bases and V by 2 bases; bases with no gene match: 6. Here immunoSEQ multiplex PCR was the method, and the copy in TCRdb shows in-frame clones only, minus some. Of 120,000 or so clones in the sample, roughly 89% are singletons; the top ten hold 1.5% to 2%. This receptor was taken from a woman aged 18 to 35 in good health and CMV-seronegative. The chain carries TRBV27 and TRBJ2-2; 9 nucleotides align to TRBD1. The sequencing input was PBMCs. The CDR3 spells CASSLLPGQGTGELFF. The CDR3 nucleotides are TGTGCCAGCAGTTTACTCCCGGGACAGGGAACCGGGGAGCTGTTTTTT.